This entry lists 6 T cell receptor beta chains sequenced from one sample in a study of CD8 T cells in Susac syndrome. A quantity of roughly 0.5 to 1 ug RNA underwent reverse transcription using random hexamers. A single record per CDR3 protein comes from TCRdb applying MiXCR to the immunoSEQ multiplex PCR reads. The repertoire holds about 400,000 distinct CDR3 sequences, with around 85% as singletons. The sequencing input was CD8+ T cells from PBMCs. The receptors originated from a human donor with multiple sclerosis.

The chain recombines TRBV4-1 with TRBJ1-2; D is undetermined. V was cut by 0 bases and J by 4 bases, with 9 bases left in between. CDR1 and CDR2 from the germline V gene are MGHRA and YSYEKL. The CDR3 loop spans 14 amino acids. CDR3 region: CASSQEGRPYGYTF. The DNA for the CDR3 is TGCGCCAGCAGCCAAGAGGGAAGACCCTATGGCTACACCTTC.

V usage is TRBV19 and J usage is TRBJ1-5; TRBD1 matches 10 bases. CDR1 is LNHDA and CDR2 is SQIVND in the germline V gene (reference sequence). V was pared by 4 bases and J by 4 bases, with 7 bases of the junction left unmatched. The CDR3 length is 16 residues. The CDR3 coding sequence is TGTGCCAGTAGTACCTATGGGGACAGGGGTAATCAGCCCCAGCATTTT. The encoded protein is CASSTYGDRGNQPQHF.

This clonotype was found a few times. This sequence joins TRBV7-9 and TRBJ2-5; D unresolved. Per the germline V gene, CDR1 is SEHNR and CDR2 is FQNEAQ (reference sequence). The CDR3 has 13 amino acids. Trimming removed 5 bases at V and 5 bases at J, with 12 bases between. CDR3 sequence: CASSAAGRETQYF. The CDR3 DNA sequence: TGTGCCAGCAGCGCAGCAGGAAGGGAGACCCAGTACTTC.

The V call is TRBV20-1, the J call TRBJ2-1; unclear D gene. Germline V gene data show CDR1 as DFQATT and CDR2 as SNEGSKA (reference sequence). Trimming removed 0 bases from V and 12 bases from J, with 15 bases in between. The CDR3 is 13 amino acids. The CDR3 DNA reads TGCAGTGCTAGAGATCATAAGCGCCGAGTGCAGTTCTTC. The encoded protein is CSARDHKRRVQFF.

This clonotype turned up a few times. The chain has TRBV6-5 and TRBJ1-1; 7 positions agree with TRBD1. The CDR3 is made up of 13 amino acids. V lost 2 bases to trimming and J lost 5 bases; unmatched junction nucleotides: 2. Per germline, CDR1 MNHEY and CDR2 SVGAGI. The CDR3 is CASSYLQGTEAFF. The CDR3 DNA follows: TGTGCCAGCAGTTACCTACAGGGGACTGAAGCTTTCTTT.

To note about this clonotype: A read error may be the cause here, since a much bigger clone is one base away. CDR3 nucleotide sequence: TGTGCCAGCAGTTACGAGGAGAACACTGAAGCTTTCTTT. This encodes CASSYEENTEAFF. V usage is TRBV6-5 and J usage is TRBJ1-1; D is uncertain. CDR1 and CDR2 (germline): MNHEY, SVGAGI. The CDR3 runs 13 residues. Trimming shortened V by 2 bases and J by 1 base, and 5 bases separated the two germline ends.